Following are 4 T cell receptor beta chains from one sample sequenced in a study of cytomegalovirus exposure and HLA in healthy donors. The PCR had 60 Vbeta and 13 Jbeta primers. Some clones are missing from TCRdb's copy, which holds only in-frame ones; the method was immunoSEQ multiplex PCR. The repertoire holds around 140,000 clones, with about 84% as singletons. Sequencing used PBMCs. Receptor source: a woman younger than 30 in good health and CMV-seropositive.

This chain links TRBV15 with TRBJ1-3; unclear D gene. The CDR3 has 15 amino acids. The germline V and J ends were trimmed by 1 base and 0 bases, with 7 bases remaining between them. Germline V lookup: CDR1 LNHNV, CDR2 YYDKDF (reference sequence). CDR3 bases: TGTGCCACCAGCAGAGCTGTCCCCTCTGGAAACACCATATATTTT. The encoded protein is CATSRAVPSGNTIYF.

The rearrangement joins TRBV9 to TRBJ1-1, with 8 nucleotides matching TRBD1. CDR1 is SGDLS, CDR2 YYNGEE, per germline. V shed 4 bases and J 3 bases; nucleotides not matched to a gene: 5. The CDR3 runs to 14 residues. This CDR3 is CASSLGQGHTEAFF. The CDR3 nucleotides are TGTGCCAGCAGCCTAGGACAGGGCCACACTGAAGCTTTCTTT. Together with reference TRBV9 and TRBJ1-1, the CDR3 gives the full variable domain: DSGVTQTPKHLITATGQRVTLRCSPRSGDLSVYWYQQSLDQGLQFLIQYYNGEERAKGNILERFSAQQFPDLHSELNLSSLELGDSALYFCASSLGQGHTEAFFGQGTRLTVV.

The chain uses TRBV6-5 and TRBJ1-6; D is perhaps TRBD1 (6 bases). This CDR3 contains 14 residues. Germline values: CDR1 MNHEY, CDR2 SVGAGI. The germline V and J ends were trimmed by 4 bases and 7 bases, with 11 bases remaining between them. CDR3 sequence reads: CASSFRQGNSPLHF. The CDR3 DNA is TGTGCCAGCAGTTTCCGGCAGGGGAATTCACCCCTCCACTTT.

The chain combines TRBV29-1 with TRBJ2-1, with D perhaps matching TRBD1 (6 bases). The CDR3 totals 14 residues. Germline lookup yields CDR1 SQVTM and CDR2 ANQGSEA. V was cut by 7 bases and J by 4 bases, with 17 bases left in between. This chain's CDR3 is CSAEDSGDYNEQFF. In DNA form, the CDR3 reads TGCAGCGCCGAGGACAGTGGCGATTACAATGAGCAGTTCTTC.